One and the same sample provided the 20 T cell receptor beta chains below, sequenced in a study of T cells after yellow fever vaccination. TCRdb processed the 5' RACE reads anew with MiXCR; each CDR3 protein has one entry. This table holds tens of thousands of distinct CDR3 sequences, about 7.7% found once. The sample consisted of CD8+ T cells sorted from PBMCs, taken 9 to 10 days after the first yellow fever vaccination. Source of these receptors: a man between 18 and 29 years old who received the YFV17D yellow fever vaccine.

This clonotype occurred a few times. This sequence joins TRBV11-2 and TRBJ2-1; TRBD2 matches at 12 bases. The V gene's germline CDR1 is SGHAT and CDR2 FQNNGV. V was pared by 4 bases and J by 2 bases, with 6 bases of the junction left unmatched. The CDR3 length is 17 residues. As DNA, the CDR3 is TGTGCCAGCAGCTCCGCTCCTAGCGGGGGGGCCTACAATGAGCAGTTCTTC. It encodes CASSSAPSGGAYNEQFF. The full variable domain, rest sourced from reference TRBV11-2 and TRBJ2-1, is EAGVAQSPRYKIIEKRQSVAFWCNPISGHATLYWYQQILGQGPKLLIQFQNNGVVDDSQLPKDRFSAERLKGVDSTLKIQPAKLEDSAVYLCASSSAPSGGAYNEQFFGPGTRLTVL.

This clonotype was seen more than once but under ten times. V is TRBV7-9 and J is TRBJ2-3; 11 bases are shared with TRBD1. The CDR3 length is 14 residues. Germline CDR1 and CDR2: SEHNR and FQNEAQ (reference sequence). Trimming took 5 bases from V and 6 from J; bases not matched to a gene: 4. CDR3 loop: CASSPGTGGDTQYF. Here the CDR3 DNA reads TGTGCCAGCAGCCCGGGGACAGGGGGGGATACGCAGTATTTT.

This clonotype was seen repeatedly, ten times or more. This rearrangement joins TRBV6-2 or TRBV6-3 to TRBJ2-7; D is unclear. The V end was cut by 4 bases, the J end by 2 bases, with 12 bases between. The CDR3 is 14 residues long. Germline loops: CDR1 MNHEY, CDR2 SVGEGT. CDR3 in DNA: TGTGCCAGCAGTTCCTACTTAGTTCCCTACGAGCAGTACTTC. Amino acid sequence: CASSSYLVPYEQYF.

This clonotype was recorded at least ten times. The gene calls are TRBV27 and TRBJ2-2; D unresolved. Germline loops: CDR1 MNHEY, CDR2 SMNVEV (reference sequence). This CDR3 has 12 amino acids. Trimming left V 3 bases short and J 8 bases short, with 7 bases between. The CDR3, as DNA: TGTGCCAGCAGTTTCGGGCGGGGGGAGCTGTTTTTT. Its translation: CASSFGRGELFF.

This clonotype has more than one count but fewer than ten. The CDR3 nucleotides read TGTGCCAGCAGCTTAGTAGGGGTCCAAGAGACCCAGTACTTC. This sequence encodes CASSLVGVQETQYF. The chain recombines TRBV7-9 with TRBJ2-5, with a weak D call TRBD1 (5 bases). The V end lost 1 base, the J end lost 1 base, and 7 bases lay between the germline ends. Germline V gene data show CDR1 as SEHNR and CDR2 as FQNEAQ (reference sequence). CDR3 length: 14 amino acids.

As for this clonotype: A single base separates this from a much larger clone, so it may be a read error. The chain couples TRBV6-1 to TRBJ2-3; tentatively, D is TRBD1 (5 bases). This CDR3 spans 17 amino acids. V shed 5 bases and J shed 0 bases, with 18 bases lying between them. From germline, CDR1 is MNHNS and CDR2 SASEGT. CDR3 nucleotide sequence: TGTGCCAGCAGTACCGCGCCCAGGGTGCTTAGCACAGATACGCAGTATTTT. This sequence encodes CASSTAPRVLSTDTQYF.

This clonotype showed up many times. The V and J genes are TRBV5-5 and TRBJ2-3, with TRBD2 as a possible D gene (6 bases). Germline CDR1 and CDR2: SGHKS and YYEKEE (reference sequence). CDR3 length: 16 amino acids. Trimming cost V 0 bases and J 6 bases, with 17 bases left between them. DNA of the CDR3: TGTGCCAGCAGCTTGGGTCTACCCGTTCGGGGGGATACGCAGTATTTT. This codes for CASSLGLPVRGDTQYF.

The table lists this clonotype with many counts. The chain couples TRBV10-3 to TRBJ2-7; D perhaps matches TRBD1 (6 bases). Germline V lookup: CDR1 ENHRY, CDR2 SYGVKD. V gave up 4 bases and J gave up 2 bases, with 12 bases separating them. This CDR3 contains 14 residues. The CDR3, as DNA: TGTGCCATCAGTGGGGTCAGGGGACCCTACGAGCAGTACGTC. It is translated as CAISGVRGPYEQYV.

This clonotype has at least ten counts. The genes are TRBV27 and TRBJ2-7; 8 bases agree with TRBD1. The CDR3 consists of 15 residues. V gave up 4 bases and J gave up 0 bases; unmatched junction bases: 5. Germline-derived CDR1 and CDR2 are MNHEY and SMNVEV (reference sequence). In nucleotides, the CDR3 is TGTGCCAGCAGTTCCTCCGGGACAGGCTCCTACGAGCAGTACTTC. This translates into CASSSSGTGSYEQYF.

The sample holds many counts of this clonotype. The chain employs TRBV4-1 and TRBJ2-7; D call uncertain. The length of the CDR3 is 16 residues. Trimming shortened V by 6 bases and J by 4 bases, and 22 bases separated the two germline ends. Germline V gives CDR1 MGHRA, CDR2 YSYEKL. CDR3 region: CASRDDIPRLFYEQYF. The CDR3 bases are TGCGCCAGCAGGGATGACATTCCCCGTCTGTTTTACGAGCAGTACTTC.

This clonotype was counted between two and nine times. This chain connects TRBV4-1 to TRBJ2-1, with TRBD1 matching 9 bases. This CDR3 is 17 amino acids long. V was pared by 4 bases and J by 5 bases, with 12 bases of the junction left unmatched. Germline V gene lookup returns CDR1 MGHRA and CDR2 YSYEKL. For the CDR3, the DNA is TGCGCCAGCAGCCCAGGGGTTGTGACAGGGGGGGACAATGAGCAGTTCTTC. Protein sequence: CASSPGVVTGGDNEQFF.

This clonotype was recorded at least ten times. The CDR3 loop is CSAQGGGSYEQYF. In nucleotides, the CDR3 is TGCAGCGCCCAAGGGGGGGGCTCCTACGAGCAGTACTTC. The chain links TRBV29-1 to TRBJ2-7; tentatively, D is TRBD2 (7 bases). CDR1 and CDR2 (germline): SQVTM, ANQGSEA. V was pared by 7 bases and J by 0 bases, with 13 bases between. The CDR3 loop spans 13 amino acids.

This clonotype was seen more than once but under ten times. The rearrangement links TRBV6-5 to TRBJ2-1, with D perhaps being TRBD1 or TRBD2 (5 bases each). The CDR3 consists of 15 residues. From germline, CDR1 is MNHEY and CDR2 SVGAGI. Deletions cut 2 bases from V and 6 bases from J, with 14 bases between. CDR3: CASSYSRLGGNEQFF. Written as DNA, the CDR3 is TGTGCCAGCAGTTACAGCCGACTTGGGGGCAATGAGCAGTTCTTC.

The chain links TRBV5-1 to TRBJ2-1; 11 bases fit TRBD2. The CDR3 contains 16 residues. The V gene's germline CDR1 is SGHRS and CDR2 YFSETQ. The V and J ends lost 6 bases and 4 bases, in that order; junction bases with no gene match: 9. The CDR3 coding sequence is TGCGCCAGCACTTCGATTCTAGCGGGGGGATACAATGAGCAGTTCTTC. Translated: CASTSILAGGYNEQFF.

A few counts support this clonotype. The chain combines TRBV7-9 with TRBJ1-4; a possible D gene is TRBD1 (5 bases). Germline CDR1 and CDR2: SEHNR and FQNEAQ (reference sequence). The CDR3 spans 16 residues. V was shortened by 5 bases and J by 8 bases, with 21 bases between the two germline ends. Here the CDR3 reads CASSPADSGLREKLFF. The CDR3, as DNA: TGTGCCAGCAGCCCTGCTGATTCAGGGTTAAGGGAAAAACTGTTTTTT.

This chain links TRBV6-2 or TRBV6-3 with TRBJ2-3, with TRBD1 identical over 9 bases. CDR1 MNHEY and CDR2 SVGEGT come from the germline V gene. With 4 bases clipped from V and 0 bases from J, the junction kept 8 bases outside the gene matches. This CDR3 has 17 amino acids. CDR3 nucleotide sequence: TGTGCCAGCAGTTTTCCGGGACAGGGCTTTAGCACAGATACGCAGTATTTT. It translates to CASSFPGQGFSTDTQYF.

This clonotype was observed many times. The chain carries TRBV20-1 and TRBJ2-7, with D perhaps TRBD1 (7 bases). Germline assignment: CDR1 DFQATT and CDR2 SNEGSKA (reference sequence). This CDR3 is 13 amino acids long. Trimming stripped 2 bases from V and 6 bases from J, with 14 bases between. The CDR3, as DNA: TGCAGTGCTAGATACAGACAGGGAGGCGAGCAGTACTTC. The encoded protein is CSARYRQGGEQYF.

There are many counts of this clonotype. This rearrangement joins TRBV4-3 to TRBJ2-3, with 7 bases aligning to TRBD1. CDR1 is LGHNA, CDR2 YSLEER, per germline. J gave up 2 bases and V 1 base, and 12 bases lay outside the gene matches. This CDR3 has 18 residues. The CDR3 sequence: CASSQAPFGTAITDTQYF. Written as DNA, the CDR3 is TGCGCCAGCAGCCAAGCTCCTTTTGGGACAGCTATCACAGATACGCAGTATTTT.

The genes are TRBV7-6 and TRBJ2-7, with D maybe TRBD2 (5 bases). The germline V gene has CDR1 SGHVS and CDR2 FNYEAQ. The V and J ends lost 0 bases and 7 bases respectively, with 7 bases between them. The CDR3 runs 12 residues. The CDR3 reads CASSLAPGEQYF. The CDR3 DNA reads TGTGCCAGCAGCTTAGCGCCGGGGGAGCAGTACTTC.

Only a few counts were recorded for this clonotype. The chain links TRBV7-9 to TRBJ2-1; D is unclear. V shed 5 bases and J shed 5 bases, with 7 bases lying between them. This CDR3 spans 12 amino acids. Germline CDR1 is SEHNR and CDR2 is FQNEAQ (reference sequence). The CDR3 region is CASSRDHNEQFF. The CDR3 DNA follows: TGTGCCAGCAGCCGAGACCACAATGAGCAGTTCTTC. The complete variable domain, with remaining parts taken from reference TRBV7-9 and TRBJ2-1, reads DTGVSQNPRHKITKRGQNVTFRCDPISEHNRLYWYRQTLGQGPEFLTYFQNEAQLEKSRLLSDRFSAERPKGSFSTLEIQRTEQGDSAMYLCASSRDHNEQFFGPGTRLTVL.